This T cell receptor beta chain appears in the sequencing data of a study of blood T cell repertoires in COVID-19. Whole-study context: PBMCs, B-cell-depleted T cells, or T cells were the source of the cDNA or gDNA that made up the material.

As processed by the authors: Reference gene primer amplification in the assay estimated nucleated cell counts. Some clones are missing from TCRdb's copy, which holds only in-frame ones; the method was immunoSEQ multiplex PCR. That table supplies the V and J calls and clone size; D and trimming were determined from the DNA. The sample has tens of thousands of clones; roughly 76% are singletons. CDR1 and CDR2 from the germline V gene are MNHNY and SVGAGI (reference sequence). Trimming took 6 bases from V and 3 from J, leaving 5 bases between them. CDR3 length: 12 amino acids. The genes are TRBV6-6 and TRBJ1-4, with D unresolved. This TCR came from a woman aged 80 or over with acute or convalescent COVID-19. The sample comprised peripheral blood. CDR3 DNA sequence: TGTGCCAGCAGATCAGCTAATGAAAAACTGTTTTTT. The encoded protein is CASRSANEKLFF.